This T cell receptor beta chain was captured in a study of T cell changes during pregnancy in multiple sclerosis. Per germline, CDR1 SGHRS and CDR2 YFSETQ. V was trimmed by 4 bases and J by 0 bases, leaving 7 bases between them. CDR3 length: 13 amino acids. Repertoires were generated with immunoSEQ multiplex PCR, while TCRdb's copy carries only in-frame clones and drops some. The repertoire has under 45,000 clones, almost 95% of them found once; the top ten carry 0.35% to 0.45%. The material was CD4+ T cells from peripheral blood mononuclear cells, obtained in the third trimester of pregnancy. The sequence came from a female donor in good health, enrolled as a control in a pregnancy study. The V gene is TRBV5-1, the J gene TRBJ1-2; maybe TRBD1 (5 bases). The CDR3 DNA reads TGCGCCAGCAGCCCAGGGTCTAACTATGGCTACACCTTC. Protein: CASSPGSNYGYTF.